This T cell receptor beta chain was observed in a study of graft-versus-host responses after intestinal transplantation. Turning to the study itself: Recipients were all induced with anti-thymocyte globulin, then given tacrolimus and steroids for around three years.

V lost 2 bases and J lost 4, with 17 bases in between. The germline V gene encodes CDR1 LGHNA and CDR2 YSLEER. The CDR3 is 16 residues long. Produced via immunoSEQ multiplex PCR; TCRdb's table is partial and in-frame only. The sample carries around 69,000 clones, 85% to 90% recorded once. Broader study findings: Association was observed between peak circulating GvH clone levels and early post-transplant HvG declines. High graft-versus-host to host-versus-graft T cell clonal ratios marked allografts of patients with graft-donor macrochimerism. There were GvH clones found in recipient marrow, and some of them appeared first in ileum or blood.

Worth noting for this clone: Antigen unknown.

The V gene is TRBV4-3, the J gene TRBJ1-2, with D perhaps matching TRBD1 (6 bases). The sample here was unstimulated CD8+ T cells sorted from spleen or lymph node cells, taken before transplant. This TCR was sampled from a human donor who was the organ donor for an intestinal transplant. CDR3 sequence: CASSQTTGLKTYGYTF. In DNA, the CDR3 is TGCGCCAGCAGCCAAACAACAGGGTTAAAGACCTATGGCTACACCTTC.